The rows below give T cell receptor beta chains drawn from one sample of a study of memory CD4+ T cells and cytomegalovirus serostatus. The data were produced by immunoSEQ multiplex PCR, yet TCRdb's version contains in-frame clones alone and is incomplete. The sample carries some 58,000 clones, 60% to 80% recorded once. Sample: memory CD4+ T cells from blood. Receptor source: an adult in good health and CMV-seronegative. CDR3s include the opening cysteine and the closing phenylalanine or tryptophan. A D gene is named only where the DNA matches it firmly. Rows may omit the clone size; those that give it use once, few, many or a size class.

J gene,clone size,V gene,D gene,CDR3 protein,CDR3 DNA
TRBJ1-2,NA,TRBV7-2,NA,CASSPQGDYGYTF,TGTGCCAGCAGTCCACAGGGCGACTATGGCTACACCTTC
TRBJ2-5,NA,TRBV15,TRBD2,CATSRAGGGETQYF,TGTGCCACCAGCAGAGCCGGGGGAGGGGAGACCCAGTACTTC
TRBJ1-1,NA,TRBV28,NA,CASSPTSNTEAFF,TGTGCCAGCAGTCCTACATCGAACACTGAAGCTTTCTTT
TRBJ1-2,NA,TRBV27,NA,CASKAPANYGYTF,TGTGCCAGCAAGGCACCCGCTAACTATGGCTACACCTTC
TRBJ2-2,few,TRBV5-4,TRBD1,CASSLPTGGTGELFF,TGTGCCAGCAGCTTACCGACAGGGGGAACCGGGGAGCTGTTTTTT
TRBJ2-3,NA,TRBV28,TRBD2,CASSRTGLAGGSSTDTQYF,TGTGCCAGCAGTCGAACTGGACTAGCGGGAGGCTCTAGCACAGATACGCAGTATTTT
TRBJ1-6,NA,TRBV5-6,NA,CASSLYQGGSPLHF,TGTGCCAGCAGCTTGTATCAGGGAGGTTCACCCCTCCACTTT
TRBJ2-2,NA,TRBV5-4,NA,CASSLETGSTGELFF,TGTGCCAGCAGCTTGGAAACAGGGAGCACCGGGGAGCTGTTTTTT
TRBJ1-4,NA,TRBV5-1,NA,CASRRGTTNEKLFF,TGCGCCAGTCGAAGGGGTACAACTAATGAAAAACTGTTTTTT
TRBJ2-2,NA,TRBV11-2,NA,CASSFRPYTNTGELFF,TGTGCCAGCAGCTTTCGGCCCTATACGAACACCGGGGAGCTGTTTTTT
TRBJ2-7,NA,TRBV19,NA,CASTTVGAVVYEQYF,TGTGCCAGTACCACGGTGGGGGCGGTAGTCTACGAGCAGTACTTC
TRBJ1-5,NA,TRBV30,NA,CAWRGDSNQPQHF,TGTGCCTGGAGGGGGGATAGCAATCAGCCCCAGCATTTT
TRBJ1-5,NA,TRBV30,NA,CAWSADSNQPQHF,TGTGCCTGGAGTGCCGATAGCAATCAGCCCCAGCATTTT
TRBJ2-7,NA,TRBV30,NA,CAWRRAGSSYEQYF,TGTGCCTGGAGACGGGCTGGATCCTCCTACGAGCAGTACTTC
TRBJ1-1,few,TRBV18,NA,CASSISRDTEAFF,TGTGCCAGCTCTATAAGCAGGGACACTGAAGCTTTCTTT
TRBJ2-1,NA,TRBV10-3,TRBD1,CATRTGVDEQFF,TGTGCCACCCGGACAGGGGTGGATGAGCAGTTCTTC
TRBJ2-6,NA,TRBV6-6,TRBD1,CASTDRGGANVLTF,TGTGCCAGCACCGACAGGGGTGGGGCCAACGTCCTGACTTTC
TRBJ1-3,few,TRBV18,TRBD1,CASSPLGDRGPGNTIYF,TGTGCCAGCTCACCACTCGGGGACAGGGGGCCTGGAAACACCATATATTTT
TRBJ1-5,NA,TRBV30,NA,CAWSGSGGGQPQHF,TGTGCCTGGAGTGGTTCGGGGGGAGGTCAGCCCCAGCATTTT
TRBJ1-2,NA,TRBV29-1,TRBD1,CSIGTVGGYTF,TGCAGCATCGGGACAGTGGGTGGCTACACCTTC
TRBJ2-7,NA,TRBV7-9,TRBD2,CASSPGGASSSYEQYF,TGTGCCAGCAGCCCCGGGGGGGCCAGTAGCTCCTACGAGCAGTACTTC
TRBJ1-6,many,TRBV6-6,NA,CASSSANSPLHF,TGTGCCAGCAGTTCGGCAAATTCACCCCTCCACTTT